These 4 T cell receptor beta chains originate from one sample sequenced in a study of cytomegalovirus exposure and HLA in healthy donors. The PCR ran on 60 Vbeta and 13 Jbeta primers. The repertoire was sequenced with immunoSEQ multiplex PCR; TCRdb's copy has only in-frame clones and lacks some. The sample consists of more than 75,000 clones, about four fifths of them appearing once. The sample comprised PBMCs. These receptors were collected from a woman in her 40s in good health and CMV-seropositive.

The chain carries TRBV7-9 and TRBJ1-5; possibly TRBD1 for D (5 bases). The V end lost 4 bases, the J end lost 4 bases, and 14 bases lay between the germline ends. The CDR3 sequence is 15 residues long. Germline CDR1 and CDR2: SEHNR and FQNEAQ (reference sequence). The CDR3 nucleotides read TGTGCCAGCAGCTCCGGGGGGTCAGTTAATCAGCCCCAGCATTTT. Residues: CASSSGGSVNQPQHF. Together with reference TRBV7-9 and TRBJ1-5, the CDR3 gives the full variable domain: DTGVSQNPRHKITKRGQNVTFRCDPISEHNRLYWYRQTLGQGPEFLTYFQNEAQLEKSRLLSDRFSAERPKGSFSTLEIQRTEQGDSAMYLCASSSGGSVNQPQHFGDGTRLSIL.

The V call is TRBV27, the J call TRBJ1-2, with D perhaps TRBD1 (6 bases). CDR3 length equals 13 residues. Germline CDR1 MNHEY, CDR2 SMNVEV (reference sequence). Trimming shortened V by 6 bases and J by 6 bases, and 14 bases separated the two germline ends. The CDR3 is CASRLAGVNGYTF. For the CDR3, the DNA is TGTGCCAGCAGACTCGCAGGGGTGAATGGCTACACCTTC.

The gene calls are TRBV9 and TRBJ1-4, with TRBD1 matching 11 bases. The CDR3 totals 15 residues. Germline values: CDR1 SGDLS, CDR2 YYNGEE. With 4 bases clipped from V and 7 bases from J, the junction kept 6 bases outside the gene matches. The CDR3 sequence is CASSSGTGGFEKLFF. In nucleotides, the CDR3 is TGTGCCAGCAGCTCAGGGACAGGGGGATTTGAAAAACTGTTTTTT.

This clone was observed a handful of times. CDR3 DNA: TGTGCCAGCTCTCCGACAGGGGTGGCAGATACGCAGTATTTT. It encodes CASSPTGVADTQYF. This chain links TRBV18 with TRBJ2-3, with 8 bases identical to TRBD1. Germline V gene sequence: CDR1 KGHSH, CDR2 LQKENI. The J segment lost 4 bases and the V segment lost 6 bases, leaving 6 bases of the junction unmatched. The CDR3 covers 14 residues.